This T cell receptor (beta chain) is from a study of post-analysis software for immune sequencing data. Study-level background: The disease courses spanned relapsing-remitting, secondary progressive and progressive-relapsing forms of multiple sclerosis. Study-wide results and limits: Those samples that were prepared in the same batch co-clustered strongly by F measure. The study found significantly lower normalized Chao1 diversity in multiple sclerosis patients than in controls.

Unique molecular identifiers tagged the TCR beta cDNA libraries. Each sample of about 0.95 to 11 million input T cells yielded 500,000 or so cDNA molecules, so each molecule approximated one T cell. TCRdb recomputed calls from the PCR reads with MiXCR, one row per CDR3 protein. The sample includes fewer than 700,000 distinct CDR3 sequences, around 40% of them seen just once. Turning to this clonotype: No antigen is known for it.

Sequencing was carried out using blood. This TCR was sampled from a girl aged 10 to 17 with multiple sclerosis.

The CDR3 region has the DNA TGTGCCAGCAGCGTGACGGGACAGGGGCCAGAGACCCAGTACTTC. Encoded protein: CASSVTGQGPETQYF. The chain combines TRBV9 with TRBJ2-5, with 10 bases identical to TRBD1. CDR3 length: 15 amino acids. V was clipped by 2 bases and J by 4 bases; unmatched bases: 5. Germline-derived CDR1 and CDR2 are SGDLS and YYNGEE.